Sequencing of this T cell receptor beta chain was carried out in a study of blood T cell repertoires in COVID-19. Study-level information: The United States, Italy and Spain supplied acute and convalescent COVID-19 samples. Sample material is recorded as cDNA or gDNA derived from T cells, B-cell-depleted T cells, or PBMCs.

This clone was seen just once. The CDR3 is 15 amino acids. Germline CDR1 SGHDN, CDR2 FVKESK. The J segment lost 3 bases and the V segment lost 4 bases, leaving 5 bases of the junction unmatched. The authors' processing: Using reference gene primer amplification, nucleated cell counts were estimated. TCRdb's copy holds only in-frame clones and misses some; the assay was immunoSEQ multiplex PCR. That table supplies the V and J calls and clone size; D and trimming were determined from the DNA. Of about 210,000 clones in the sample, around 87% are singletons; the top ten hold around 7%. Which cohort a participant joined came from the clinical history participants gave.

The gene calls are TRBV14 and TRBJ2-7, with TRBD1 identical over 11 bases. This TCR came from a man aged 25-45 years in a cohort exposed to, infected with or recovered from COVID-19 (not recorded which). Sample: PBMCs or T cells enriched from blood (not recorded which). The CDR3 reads CASSLGQGANYEQYF. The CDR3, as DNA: TGTGCCAGCAGCCTCGGACAGGGGGCGAACTACGAGCAGTACTTC.